The rows below give T cell receptor beta chains drawn from one sample of a study of T cells in narcolepsy. The assay was immunoSEQ multiplex PCR, and TCRdb's table has in-frame clones only and misses some. There are 35,000 or so clones in the sample; under 85% occur only once, and under 2% lies in the top ten. Material: CD45RA- memory CD4+ T cells from PBMCs. These receptors were taken from a human donor with narcolepsy. Both conserved end residues are part of each CDR3. Each record gives: D gene, J gene, V gene, clone size, CDR3 DNA, CDR3 protein. The D gene is left open where the match is weak. Size is stated for part of the rows, as once, few or many counts, or as a class when the clone is expanded.

>NA|TRBJ1-1|TRBV29-1|NA
TGCAGCGTCCGAACAGGGTTGAACACTGAAGCTTTCTTT
CSVRTGLNTEAFF
>TRBD2|TRBJ2-1|TRBV19|NA
TGTGCCAGTAGTATCCCTAGCGGGGGTTCGAGACAGCGGTTCTTC
CASSIPSGGSRQRFF
>NA|TRBJ1-2|TRBV15|NA
TGTGCCACCAGCAGAACCGCAGGGGACCCTGGCTACACCTTC
CATSRTAGDPGYTF
>NA|TRBJ1-6|TRBV28|NA
TGTGCCAGCAGTCCCCTACAGTCACCCCTCCACTTT
CASSPLQSPLHF
>TRBD1|TRBJ1-2|TRBV7-3|NA
TGTGCCAGCAGCCTACATGGGGACAGGGGGAATGGCTACACCTTC
CASSLHGDRGNGYTF
>TRBD2|TRBJ2-5|TRBV7-3|NA
TGTGCCAGCAGCTTGGGACTAAGTGAGACCCAGTACTTC
CASSLGLSETQYF
>NA|TRBJ1-1|TRBV6-5|NA
TGTGCCAGCAGTTACTCGAGTAGGGGGGCTACGACTGAAGCTTTCTTT
CASSYSSRGATTEAFF
>NA|TRBJ1-3|TRBV9|NA
TGTGCCAGCGGGTTCGACAGCCCCTCTGGAAACACCATATATTTT
CASGFDSPSGNTIYF
>NA|TRBJ1-2|TRBV7-9|once
TGTGCCAGCAGCTTAGGCTCGCTCCGGACATATGGCTACACCTTC
CASSLGSLRTYGYTF
>NA|TRBJ2-6|TRBV2|NA
TGTGCCAGCAGTGAAACCCCCACCACAGGGCTGACTTCCAACGTCCTGACTTTC
CASSETPTTGLTSNVLTF
>NA|TRBJ2-2|TRBV18|NA
TGTGCCAGCTCGAAGGGACTGAACACCGGGGAGCTGTTTTTT
CASSKGLNTGELFF
>NA|TRBJ1-5|TRBV7-2|NA
TGTGCCAGCAGCCCCTGGGAGAATCAGCCCCAGCATTTT
CASSPWENQPQHF
>NA|TRBJ1-5|TRBV19|few
TGTGCCAGTAGTATTATCCAGGGCGGATGGGGCAATCAGCCCCAGCATTTT
CASSIIQGGWGNQPQHF
>TRBD2|TRBJ2-2|TRBV5-5|NA
TGTGCCAGCAGCACGGGACTAGCGGGGGGTTGGACCGGGGAGCTGTTTTTT
CASSTGLAGGWTGELFF
>NA|TRBJ2-1|TRBV6-1|NA
TGTGCCAGCAGTGTCAGCGATGAGCAGTTCTTC
CASSVSDEQFF
>NA|TRBJ1-6|TRBV19|NA
TGTGCCAGTAGCCGGGGCCTCTATAATTCACCCCTCCACTTT
CASSRGLYNSPLHF
>NA|TRBJ2-3|TRBV11-3|NA
TGTGCCAGCAGCCTCGGGCGGGCGGGCTCAGATACGCAGTATTTT
CASSLGRAGSDTQYF
>NA|TRBJ1-6|TRBV19|NA
TGTGCCAGTAGTATTGGGTTGACCGAGAATTCACCCCTCCACTTT
CASSIGLTENSPLHF
>TRBD1|TRBJ1-4|TRBV6-5|few
TGTGCCAGCAAAGGCGGGACAGGGGGTGAAAAACTGTTTTTT
CASKGGTGGEKLFF
>NA|TRBJ2-7|TRBV5-5|NA
TGTGCCAGCAGCTTTCTCTCGTCCACTGGAGAGCAGTACTTC
CASSFLSSTGEQYF